Each of the 28 T cell receptor beta chains below was sequenced from the same sample in a study of CD8+CD57+ T cells in acquired aplastic anemia listed by TCRdb under 2018. Expansion of CD8+CD57+ cells had been shown by flow cytometry in the patients chosen for sequencing. The data were produced on an Illumina HiSeq 2000. Profiling of TCR beta VDJ combinations and CDR3 sequences used genomic DNA as the template. TCRdb reanalyzed the raw reads on its own, using fastp at Q25 for trimming and MiXCR for clone calling, and kept in-frame beta chains. When rows share a CDR3 protein, they turn into one entry using the most common DNA and genes. This sample has 200,000 to 250,000 distinct CDR3 sequences in its table, and approximately 60% of those were observed once. Around 58% of the sample comes from the top ten. The sample was sorted CD4+, CD8+, or CD8+CD57+ T cells (not recorded which) from PBMCs. These receptors were collected from a human donor with aplastic anemia.

A few counts support this clonotype. The chain couples TRBV2 to TRBJ2-5; D call uncertain. This CDR3 is 14 amino acids long. Germline V CDR1 and CDR2: SNHLY, FYNNEI. Trimming shortened V by 8 bases and J by 6 bases, and 19 bases separated the two germline ends. As DNA, the CDR3 is TGTGCCAGCGATGCCATGGCAGGCCTTAAGACCCAGTACTTC. Its translation: CASDAMAGLKTQYF.

The chain joins TRBV20-1 to TRBJ1-1, with 10 bases that match TRBD1. The ends lost 3 bases at V and 3 bases at J; junction bases unmatched: 4. The CDR3 consists of 14 residues. Germline V gene lookup returns CDR1 DFQATT and CDR2 SNEGSKA (reference sequence). CDR3 sequence: CSARAGTGDTEAFF. The CDR3 nucleotides are TGCAGTGCTAGGGCCGGGACAGGGGACACTGAAGCTTTCTTT.

The rearrangement joins TRBV19 to TRBJ1-1; weak D call: TRBD1 (6 bases). The germline CDR1 and CDR2 sequences are LNHDA and SQIVND (reference sequence). CDR3 length: 12 amino acids. V gave up 7 bases and J gave up 1 base, with 7 bases separating them. CDR3 protein: CASMGQNTEAFF. The DNA for the CDR3 is TGTGCCAGTATGGGACAGAACACTGAAGCTTTCTTT.

The chain combines TRBV29-1 with TRBJ2-3; TRBD2 agrees at 9 bases. Losses at the gene ends were 6 bases for V and 6 bases for J; bases not matched to a gene: 10. Germline CDR1 reads SQVTM; CDR2 reads ANQGSEA. The CDR3 spans 14 residues. CDR3 sequence (DNA): TGCAGCGTGAGTACTAGCGGGTCTAGCGATACGCAGTATTTT. It encodes CSVSTSGSSDTQYF.

This chain links TRBV20-1 with TRBJ1-5, with D unresolved. Trimming cost V 0 bases and J 7 bases, with 16 bases left between them. The CDR3 extends over 15 amino acids. CDR1 is DFQATT and CDR2 is SNEGSKA in the germline V gene (reference sequence). CDR3 residues: CSARDPLRGGQPQHF. The DNA of the CDR3 is TGCAGTGCTAGAGACCCTCTCAGAGGCGGCCAGCCCCAGCATTTT.

This chain connects TRBV7-2 to TRBJ1-1; TRBD1 might be the D (5 bases). Germline assignment: CDR1 SGHTA and CDR2 FQGNSA. This CDR3 is 14 amino acids long. The germline V and J ends were trimmed by 2 bases and 7 bases, with 14 bases remaining between them. The CDR3: CASSLYRTGYEAFF. CDR3 nucleotides: TGTGCCAGCAGCTTATACCGCACAGGTTATGAAGCTTTCTTT.

This chain uses TRBV12-3 or TRBV12-4 with TRBJ2-3, with D tentatively TRBD1 (6 bases). With 4 bases removed from V and 2 bases from J, the gap between germline ends came to 10 bases. CDR3 size: 14 residues. CDR3 DNA: TGTGCCAGCAGTTCAGACAGGACCACAGATACGCAGTATTTT. Protein: CASSSDRTTDTQYF.

The chain combines TRBV15 with TRBJ2-3; 8 nucleotides align to TRBD2. In germline, CDR1 is LNHNV, CDR2 YYDKDF (reference sequence). The length of the CDR3 is 16 residues. With 0 bases clipped from V and 6 bases from J, the junction kept 8 bases outside the gene matches. The CDR3 is CATSREGLAGWDTQYF. The CDR3 coding sequence is TGTGCCACCAGCAGAGAGGGGCTAGCGGGTTGGGATACGCAGTATTTT. The full variable domain, with the rest looked up from reference TRBV15 and TRBJ2-3, is DAMVIQNPRYQVTQFGKPVTLSCSQTLNHNVMYWYQQKSSQAPKLLFHYYDKDFNNEADTPDNFQSRRPNTSFCFLDIRSPGLGDTAMYLCATSREGLAGWDTQYFGPGTRLTVL.

The chain couples TRBV24-1 to TRBJ2-2; D remains unclear. This CDR3 comprises 13 residues. The germline V gene encodes CDR1 KGHDR and CDR2 SFDVKD. Trimming stripped 4 bases from V and 7 bases from J, with 9 bases between. CDR3 sequence: CATSDPRFGELFF. CDR3 DNA sequence: TGTGCCACCAGTGACCCGCGGTTCGGGGAGCTGTTTTTT.

The genes are TRBV7-9 and TRBJ1-6, with 7 bases that match TRBD1. CDR1 and CDR2 (germline): SEHNR, FQNEAQ (reference sequence). V trimming: 6 bases; J trimming: 6 bases; junction bases outside the gene matches: 8. The CDR3 contains 15 residues. The CDR3 protein is CASRMTGRGNSPLHF. CDR3 coding DNA: TGTGCCAGCAGGATGACAGGGCGCGGTAATTCACCCCTCCACTTT.

The gene calls are TRBV7-2 and TRBJ2-7, with 7 nucleotides matching TRBD2. Germline CDR1 SGHTA, CDR2 FQGNSA. The CDR3 spans 16 residues. V lost 2 bases, J lost 1 base, and 8 bases stayed unmatched. CDR3 nucleotide sequence: TGTGCCAGCAGCTTAAGTTGGGAGGGACGGTCCTACGAGCAGTACTTC. It translates to CASSLSWEGRSYEQYF. Complete variable domain (other parts from reference TRBV7-2 and TRBJ2-7): GAGVSQSPSNKVTEKGKDVELRCDPISGHTALYWYRQSLGQGLEFLIYFQGNSAPDKSGLPSDRFSAERTGGSVSTLTIQRTQQEDSAVYLCASSLSWEGRSYEQYFGPGTRLTVT.

The sample holds one count of this clonotype. This chain joins TRBV7-6 and TRBJ2-1; 11 bases match TRBD2. Germline CDR1 reads SGHVS; CDR2 reads FNYEAQ. Trimming took 1 base from V and 3 from J; bases not matched to a gene: 2. The CDR3 consists of 16 residues. The CDR3 loop is CASSLETSGDYNEQFF. CDR3 DNA: TGTGCCAGCAGCTTAGAGACTAGCGGGGACTACAATGAGCAGTTCTTC. The variable domain in full, with the rest retrieved from reference TRBV7-6 and TRBJ2-1, is GAGVSQSPRYKVTKRGQDVALRCDPISGHVSLYWYRQALGQGPEFLTYFNYEAQQDKSGLPNDRFSAERPEGSISTLTIQRTEQRDSAMYRCASSLETSGDYNEQFFGPGTRLTVL.

This clonotype came up a few times. The gene calls are TRBV20-1 and TRBJ2-7, with unresolved D. CDR1 and CDR2 from the germline V gene are DFQATT and SNEGSKA (reference sequence). This CDR3 contains 12 residues. The V and J ends lost 7 bases and 6 bases respectively, with 16 bases between them. Here the CDR3 reads CSGVTGPREQYF. CDR3 nucleotides: TGCAGTGGCGTCACCGGGCCCCGCGAGCAGTACTTC.

This clonotype was observed a handful of times. This chain joins TRBV20-1 and TRBJ2-7; no reliable D call. Germline V CDR1 and CDR2: DFQATT, SNEGSKA (reference sequence). This CDR3 contains 10 residues. The V and J ends lost 6 bases and 7 bases respectively, with 10 bases between them. The CDR3 sequence is CSAQFGEQYF. In nucleotides, the CDR3 is TGCAGTGCGCAGTTCGGGGAGCAGTACTTC.

This chain uses TRBV20-1 with TRBJ1-2; D is undetermined. This CDR3 has 13 amino acids. Germline lookup yields CDR1 DFQATT and CDR2 SNEGSKA (reference sequence). V was clipped by 6 bases and J by 0 bases, with 11 bases between them. CDR3 protein: CSAIEGANYGYTF. For the CDR3, the DNA is TGCAGTGCCATCGAGGGAGCTAACTATGGCTACACCTTC.

This clonotype was recorded many times. V gene TRBV7-9 combines with J gene TRBJ2-7, with TRBD1 identical over 7 bases. This CDR3 has 16 residues. V lost 3 bases, J lost 0 bases, and 8 bases stayed unmatched. Per the germline V gene, CDR1 is SEHNR and CDR2 is FQNEAQ (reference sequence). The CDR3 sequence: CASSFPDRASSYEQYF. CDR3 sequence (DNA): TGTGCCAGCAGCTTCCCCGACAGGGCGAGCTCCTACGAGCAGTACTTC.

The chain combines TRBV9 with TRBJ1-1; no definite D call. Germline-derived CDR1 and CDR2 are SGDLS and YYNGEE. The CDR3 consists of 12 residues. The V gene lost 3 bases and the J gene lost 7 bases, with 10 bases spanning the gap. The CDR3 is CASSDRLDEAFF. The DNA of the CDR3 is TGTGCCAGCAGCGACCGGTTAGATGAAGCTTTCTTT.

The CDR3 here is CASSRPGNEQYF. DNA for the CDR3: TGTGCCAGCAGCCGCCCTGGAAACGAGCAGTACTTC. The J gene is TRBJ2-7, the V gene TRBV7-8; D uncertain. This CDR3 contains 12 residues. Germline loops: CDR1 SGHVS, CDR2 FQNEAQ. V gave up 5 bases and J gave up 5 bases, with 10 bases separating them.

The chain uses TRBV19 and TRBJ2-3; D gene unclear. The CDR3 spans 12 residues. V lost 6 bases and J lost 2, with 6 bases in between. Germline V gene data show CDR1 as LNHDA and CDR2 as SQIVND (reference sequence). CDR3 coding DNA: TGTGCCAGTAGGCAATCCACAGATACGCAGTATTTT. This gives the protein CASRQSTDTQYF.

V gene TRBV5-1 combines with J gene TRBJ2-7, with 9 bases lining up with TRBD2. Looked up from germline, CDR1 is SGHRS and CDR2 is YFSETQ. The CDR3 length is 18 residues. J lost 0 bases, V lost 1 base, and 11 bases had no gene match. CDR3 bases: TGCGCCAGCAGCTTGAACGTGGGCGGGGGGGTCAACTCCTACGAGCAGTACTTC. It codes for CASSLNVGGGVNSYEQYF.

CDR3 nucleotide sequence: TGTGCCAGCAGCTTAGGCAGGGGGCTCAATCAGCCCCAGCATTTT. Translation: CASSLGRGLNQPQHF. The V and J genes are TRBV7-6 and TRBJ1-5, with 8 bases identical to TRBD1. Germline CDR1 is SGHVS and CDR2 is FNYEAQ. There are 15 residues in the CDR3. J was trimmed by 3 bases and V by 1 base; bases with no gene match: 2.

This clonotype has only one observation. This chain links TRBV2 with TRBJ2-1; D unclear. CDR3 length: 11 residues. V was pared by 8 bases and J by 4 bases, with 6 bases between. CDR1 and CDR2 (germline): SNHLY, FYNNEI. As DNA, the CDR3 is TGTGCCAGCCACCGATACAATGAGCAGTTCTTC. As protein: CASHRYNEQFF.

The chain has TRBV10-3 and TRBJ1-4, with D possibly matching TRBD1 (6 bases). Germline values: CDR1 ENHRY, CDR2 SYGVKD. This CDR3 region has 16 residues. Trimming cost V 6 bases and J 0 bases, with 14 bases left between them. The CDR3 region is CAISGGRTATNEKLFF. The CDR3 DNA reads TGTGCCATCAGCGGGGGAAGGACAGCAACTAATGAAAAACTGTTTTTT.

CDR3 bases: TGTGCCAGCAGCTTTAAAGGGACAGAAGCTTTCTTT. Protein: CASSFKGTEAFF. V is TRBV5-8 and J is TRBJ1-1, with D possibly matching TRBD1 (6 bases). Trimming pared 2 bases from V and 8 bases from J, leaving 10 bases between. Germline V gives CDR1 SGHTS, CDR2 YDEGEE. The CDR3 runs 12 residues.

V is TRBV15 and J is TRBJ2-3, with 13 bases that match TRBD2. V lost 3 bases and J lost 5; bases outside the gene matches: 17. The germline CDR1 and CDR2 sequences are LNHNV and YYDKDF (reference sequence). CDR3 length: 20 residues. The CDR3 loop is CATSSDPGLAGEGLVDTQYF. The DNA for the CDR3 is TGTGCCACCAGCAGCGATCCCGGACTAGCGGGAGAGGGGTTAGTAGATACGCAGTATTTT.

This clonotype was observed a handful of times. The CDR3 protein is CASSQGSGSNEQFF. The DNA of the CDR3 is TGCGCCAGCAGCCAAGGCTCAGGTTCCAATGAGCAGTTCTTC. The V call is TRBV4-3, the J call TRBJ2-1, with no clear D. There are 14 residues in the CDR3. Germline CDR1 reads LGHNA; CDR2 reads YSLEER. V shed 1 base and J shed 6 bases, with 10 bases lying between them.

This rearrangement joins TRBV20-1 to TRBJ2-7; 12 bases are a match to TRBD2. V was pared by 6 bases and J by 3 bases, with 6 bases of the junction left unmatched. This CDR3 comprises 14 residues. Germline loops: CDR1 DFQATT, CDR2 SNEGSKA (reference sequence). The CDR3 loop reads CSAIPGLAGYEQYF. The CDR3 nucleotides are TGCAGTGCAATTCCGGGACTAGCGGGCTACGAGCAGTACTTC.

J is TRBJ2-7 and V is TRBV7-9; the D gene is possibly TRBD2 (6 bases). This CDR3 has 14 residues. Per germline, CDR1 SEHNR and CDR2 FQNEAQ (reference sequence). The V end lost 3 bases, the J end lost 1 base, and 10 bases lay between the germline ends. The CDR3, as DNA: TGTGCCAGCAGCTTTGGAGGAGGGTCCTACGAGCAGTACTTC. It codes for CASSFGGGSYEQYF.